Described below is a single T cell receptor beta chain sequence and its context. The data originate from a study of cytomegalovirus exposure and HLA in healthy donors. PCR was performed using 60 Vbeta and 13 Jbeta primers. Profiled with immunoSEQ multiplex PCR; TCRdb holds only in-frame clones, not every one. The table has 150,000 to 200,000 clones, over 65% seen once. V was clipped by 1 base and J by 6 bases; unmatched bases: 5. The CDR3 is 14 residues long. From germline, CDR1 is SGDLS and CDR2 YYNGEE. The TCR sequence derives from a woman aged 40 to 49 in good health and CMV-seronegative. The sample taken for sequencing was PBMCs. The chain has TRBV9 and TRBJ2-7; 9 bases align to TRBD1. The CDR3: CASSVSGQGVEQYF. CDR3 in DNA: TGTGCCAGCAGCGTATCGGGACAGGGTGTCGAGCAGTACTTC.